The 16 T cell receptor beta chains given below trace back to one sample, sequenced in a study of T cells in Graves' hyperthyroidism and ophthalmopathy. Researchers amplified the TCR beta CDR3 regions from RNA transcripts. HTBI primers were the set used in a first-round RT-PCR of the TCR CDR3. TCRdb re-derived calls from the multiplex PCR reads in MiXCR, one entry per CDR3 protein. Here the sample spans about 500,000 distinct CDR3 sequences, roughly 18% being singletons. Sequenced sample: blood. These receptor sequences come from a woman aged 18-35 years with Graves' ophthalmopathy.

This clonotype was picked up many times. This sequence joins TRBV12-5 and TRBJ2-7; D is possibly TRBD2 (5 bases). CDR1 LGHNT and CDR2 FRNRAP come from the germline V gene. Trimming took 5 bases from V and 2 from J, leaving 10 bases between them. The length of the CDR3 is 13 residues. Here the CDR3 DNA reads TGTGCTAGTGGTCAATCCGGGGCCTACGAGCAGTACTTC. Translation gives CASGQSGAYEQYF.

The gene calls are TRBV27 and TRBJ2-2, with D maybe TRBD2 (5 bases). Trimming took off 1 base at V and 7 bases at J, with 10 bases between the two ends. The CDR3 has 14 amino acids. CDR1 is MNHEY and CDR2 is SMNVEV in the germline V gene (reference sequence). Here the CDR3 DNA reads TGTGCCAGCAGTTTATTAGTAGGAGGCGGGGAGCTGTTTTTT. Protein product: CASSLLVGGGELFF.

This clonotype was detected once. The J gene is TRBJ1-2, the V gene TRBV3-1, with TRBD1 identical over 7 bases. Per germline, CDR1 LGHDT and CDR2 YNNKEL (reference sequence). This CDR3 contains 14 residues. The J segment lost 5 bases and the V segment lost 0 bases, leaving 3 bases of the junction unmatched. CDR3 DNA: TGTGCCAGCAGCCAAGAAGGGACAGTTTATGGCTACACCTTC. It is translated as CASSQEGTVYGYTF. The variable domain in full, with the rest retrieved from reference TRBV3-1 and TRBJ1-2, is DTAVSQTPKYLVTQMGNDKSIKCEQNLGHDTMYWYKQDSKKFLKIMFSYNNKELIINETVPNRFSPKSPDKAHLNLHINSLELGDSAVYFCASSQEGTVYGYTFGSGTRLTVV.

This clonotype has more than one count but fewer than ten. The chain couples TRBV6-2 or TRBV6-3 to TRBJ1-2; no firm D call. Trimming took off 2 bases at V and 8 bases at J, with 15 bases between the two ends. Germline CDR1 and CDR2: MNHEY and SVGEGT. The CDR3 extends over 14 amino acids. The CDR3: CASSYRVLLQGYTF. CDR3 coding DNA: TGTGCCAGCAGTTACCGGGTCCTGTTACAGGGCTACACCTTC.

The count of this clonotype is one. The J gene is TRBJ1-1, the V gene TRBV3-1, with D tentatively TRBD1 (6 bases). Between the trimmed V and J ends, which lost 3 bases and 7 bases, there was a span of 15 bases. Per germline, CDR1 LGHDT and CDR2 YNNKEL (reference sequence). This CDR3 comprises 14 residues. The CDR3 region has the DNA TGTGCCAGCAGCCAGCATTTGCAGGGGAGTGAAGCTTTCTTT. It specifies CASSQHLQGSEAFF.

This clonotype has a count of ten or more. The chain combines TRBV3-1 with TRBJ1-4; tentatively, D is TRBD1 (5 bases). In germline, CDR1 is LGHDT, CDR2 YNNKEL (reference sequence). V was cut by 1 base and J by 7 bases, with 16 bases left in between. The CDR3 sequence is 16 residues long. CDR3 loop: CASSQAGTSVGEKLFF. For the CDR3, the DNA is TGTGCCAGCAGCCAAGCCGGGACCTCGGTAGGTGAAAAACTGTTTTTT.

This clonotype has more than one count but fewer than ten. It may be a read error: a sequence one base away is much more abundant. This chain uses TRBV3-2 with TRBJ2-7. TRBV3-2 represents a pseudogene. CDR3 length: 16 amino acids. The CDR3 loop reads CASSQATAGPAYEQHF. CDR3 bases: TGTGCCAGCAGCCAAGCTACAGCAGGACCGGCCTACGAGCAGCACTTC.

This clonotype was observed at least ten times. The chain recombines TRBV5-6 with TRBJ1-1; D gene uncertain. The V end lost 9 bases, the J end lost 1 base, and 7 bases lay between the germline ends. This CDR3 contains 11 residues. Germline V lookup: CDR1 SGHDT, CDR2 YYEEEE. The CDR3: CATFRNTEAFF. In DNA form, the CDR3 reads TGTGCCACCTTCCGGAACACTGAAGCTTTCTTT.

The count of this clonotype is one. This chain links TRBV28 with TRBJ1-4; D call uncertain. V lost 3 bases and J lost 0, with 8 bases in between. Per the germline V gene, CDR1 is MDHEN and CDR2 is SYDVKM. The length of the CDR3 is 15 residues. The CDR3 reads CASSLWASTNEKLFF. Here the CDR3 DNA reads TGTGCCAGCAGTTTGTGGGCATCAACTAATGAAAAACTGTTTTTT.

CDR3 sequence: CSARTGVNTGELFF. The CDR3 DNA reads as TGCAGTGCCAGGACAGGGGTGAACACCGGGGAGCTGTTTTTT. The chain employs TRBV20-1 and TRBJ2-2; the match to TRBD1 covers 9 bases. In germline, CDR1 is DFQATT, CDR2 SNEGSKA (reference sequence). The CDR3 contains 14 residues. Trimming at V came to 6 bases and at J to 1 base, leaving 3 bases not matched to a gene.

Here the CDR3 DNA reads TGTGCCAGCAGCCCCCGTCTGGGGTGGGAGACCCAGTACTTC. Residues: CASSPRLGWETQYF. The chain uses TRBV12-3 or TRBV12-4 and TRBJ2-5; D unresolved. There are 14 residues in the CDR3. Trimming shortened V by 6 bases and J by 5 bases, and 16 bases separated the two germline ends.

CDR3 protein: CASSSGQMNYGYTF. The CDR3 region has the DNA TGTGCCAGCAGTTCGGGACAGATGAACTATGGCTACACCTTC. This chain connects TRBV6-1 to TRBJ1-2; 7 bases are a match to TRBD1. The V segment lost 5 bases and the J segment 2 bases; nucleotides outside the gene matches: 5. The CDR3 consists of 14 residues. The V gene's germline CDR1 is MNHNS and CDR2 SASEGT.

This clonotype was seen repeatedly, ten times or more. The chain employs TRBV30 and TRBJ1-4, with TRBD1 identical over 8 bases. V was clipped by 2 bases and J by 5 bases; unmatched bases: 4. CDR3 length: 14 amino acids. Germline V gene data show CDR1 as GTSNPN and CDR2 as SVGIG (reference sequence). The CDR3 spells CAWSRDRGNEKLFF. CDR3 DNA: TGTGCCTGGAGTCGCGACAGGGGAAATGAAAAACTGTTTTTT. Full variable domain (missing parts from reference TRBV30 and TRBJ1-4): SQTIHQWPATLVQPVGSPLSLECTVEGTSNPNLYWYRQAAGRGLQLLFYSVGIGQISSEVPQNLSASRPQDRQFILSSKKLLLSDSGFYLCAWSRDRGNEKLFFGSGTQLSVL.

The CDR3 DNA sequence: TGCAGCGTTGAATCGGGGGGGATCCTCTCCTACAATGAGCAGTTCTTC. This translates into CSVESGGILSYNEQFF. The chain recombines TRBV29-1 with TRBJ2-1; 8 bases align to TRBD2. V dropped 2 bases and J dropped 0; count of bases not matched to a gene: 6. CDR1 and CDR2 from the germline V gene are SQVTM and ANQGSEA. The CDR3 is 16 residues long.

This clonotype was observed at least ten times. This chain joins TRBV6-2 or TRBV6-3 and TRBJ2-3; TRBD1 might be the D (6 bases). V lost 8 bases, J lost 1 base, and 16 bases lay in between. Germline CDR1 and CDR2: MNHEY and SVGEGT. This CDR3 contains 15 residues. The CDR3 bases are TGTGCCAGCGGGCGAGGGGACATCGGCACAGATACGCAGTATTTT. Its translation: CASGRGDIGTDTQYF.

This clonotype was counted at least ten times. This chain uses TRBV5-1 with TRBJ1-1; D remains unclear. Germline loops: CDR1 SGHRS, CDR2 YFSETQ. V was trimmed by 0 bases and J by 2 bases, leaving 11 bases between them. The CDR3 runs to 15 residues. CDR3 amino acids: CASSLVQYGNTEAFF. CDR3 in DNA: TGCGCCAGCAGCTTGGTTCAGTACGGTAACACTGAAGCTTTCTTT.